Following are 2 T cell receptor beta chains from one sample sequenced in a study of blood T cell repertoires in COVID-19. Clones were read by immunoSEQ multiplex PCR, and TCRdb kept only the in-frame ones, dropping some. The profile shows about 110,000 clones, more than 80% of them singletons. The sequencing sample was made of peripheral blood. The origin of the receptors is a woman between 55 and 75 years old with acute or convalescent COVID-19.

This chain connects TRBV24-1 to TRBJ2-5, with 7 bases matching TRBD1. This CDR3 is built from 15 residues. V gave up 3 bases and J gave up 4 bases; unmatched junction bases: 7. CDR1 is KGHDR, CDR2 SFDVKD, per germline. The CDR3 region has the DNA TGTGCCACCAGTGATCCGTCGACAGGGTCAGAGACCCAGTACTTC. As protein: CATSDPSTGSETQYF.

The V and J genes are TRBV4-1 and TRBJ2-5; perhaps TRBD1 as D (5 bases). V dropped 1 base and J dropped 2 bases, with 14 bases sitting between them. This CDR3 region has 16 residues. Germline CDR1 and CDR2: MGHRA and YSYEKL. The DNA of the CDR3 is TGCGCCAGCAGCCAAGGGGGATCAGGGAATCAAGAGACCCAGTACTTC. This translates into CASSQGGSGNQETQYF.